The 2 T cell receptor beta chains below all came from one sample that was sequenced in a study of cytomegalovirus exposure and HLA in healthy donors. The primer mix had 60 Vbeta and 13 Jbeta primers. Repertoires were generated with immunoSEQ multiplex PCR, while TCRdb's copy carries only in-frame clones and drops some. There are over 95,000 clones in the sample; around 73% occur only once, and around 3.5% lies in the top ten. Sequencing used PBMCs. Every receptor here comes from a man in his forties or fifties in good health and CMV-seronegative.

V and J are TRBV5-4 and TRBJ2-7; D is perhaps TRBD2 (5 bases). The CDR3 totals 12 residues. Trimming took 9 bases from V and 7 from J, leaving 17 bases between them. Germline-derived CDR1 and CDR2 are SGHNT and YYREEE (reference sequence). Here the CDR3 DNA reads TGTGCCATCCGTAGCCCTCCGGGGGAGCAGTACTTC. This sequence encodes CAIRSPPGEQYF.

The chain uses TRBV2 and TRBJ2-5, with D perhaps TRBD1 (6 bases). There are 14 residues in the CDR3. Germline-derived CDR1 and CDR2 are SNHLY and FYNNEI. Trimming took off 0 bases at V and 9 bases at J, with 14 bases between the two ends. CDR3: CASSEATGSGAQYF. The CDR3 DNA reads TGTGCCAGCAGTGAAGCCACAGGGTCAGGGGCCCAGTACTTC.